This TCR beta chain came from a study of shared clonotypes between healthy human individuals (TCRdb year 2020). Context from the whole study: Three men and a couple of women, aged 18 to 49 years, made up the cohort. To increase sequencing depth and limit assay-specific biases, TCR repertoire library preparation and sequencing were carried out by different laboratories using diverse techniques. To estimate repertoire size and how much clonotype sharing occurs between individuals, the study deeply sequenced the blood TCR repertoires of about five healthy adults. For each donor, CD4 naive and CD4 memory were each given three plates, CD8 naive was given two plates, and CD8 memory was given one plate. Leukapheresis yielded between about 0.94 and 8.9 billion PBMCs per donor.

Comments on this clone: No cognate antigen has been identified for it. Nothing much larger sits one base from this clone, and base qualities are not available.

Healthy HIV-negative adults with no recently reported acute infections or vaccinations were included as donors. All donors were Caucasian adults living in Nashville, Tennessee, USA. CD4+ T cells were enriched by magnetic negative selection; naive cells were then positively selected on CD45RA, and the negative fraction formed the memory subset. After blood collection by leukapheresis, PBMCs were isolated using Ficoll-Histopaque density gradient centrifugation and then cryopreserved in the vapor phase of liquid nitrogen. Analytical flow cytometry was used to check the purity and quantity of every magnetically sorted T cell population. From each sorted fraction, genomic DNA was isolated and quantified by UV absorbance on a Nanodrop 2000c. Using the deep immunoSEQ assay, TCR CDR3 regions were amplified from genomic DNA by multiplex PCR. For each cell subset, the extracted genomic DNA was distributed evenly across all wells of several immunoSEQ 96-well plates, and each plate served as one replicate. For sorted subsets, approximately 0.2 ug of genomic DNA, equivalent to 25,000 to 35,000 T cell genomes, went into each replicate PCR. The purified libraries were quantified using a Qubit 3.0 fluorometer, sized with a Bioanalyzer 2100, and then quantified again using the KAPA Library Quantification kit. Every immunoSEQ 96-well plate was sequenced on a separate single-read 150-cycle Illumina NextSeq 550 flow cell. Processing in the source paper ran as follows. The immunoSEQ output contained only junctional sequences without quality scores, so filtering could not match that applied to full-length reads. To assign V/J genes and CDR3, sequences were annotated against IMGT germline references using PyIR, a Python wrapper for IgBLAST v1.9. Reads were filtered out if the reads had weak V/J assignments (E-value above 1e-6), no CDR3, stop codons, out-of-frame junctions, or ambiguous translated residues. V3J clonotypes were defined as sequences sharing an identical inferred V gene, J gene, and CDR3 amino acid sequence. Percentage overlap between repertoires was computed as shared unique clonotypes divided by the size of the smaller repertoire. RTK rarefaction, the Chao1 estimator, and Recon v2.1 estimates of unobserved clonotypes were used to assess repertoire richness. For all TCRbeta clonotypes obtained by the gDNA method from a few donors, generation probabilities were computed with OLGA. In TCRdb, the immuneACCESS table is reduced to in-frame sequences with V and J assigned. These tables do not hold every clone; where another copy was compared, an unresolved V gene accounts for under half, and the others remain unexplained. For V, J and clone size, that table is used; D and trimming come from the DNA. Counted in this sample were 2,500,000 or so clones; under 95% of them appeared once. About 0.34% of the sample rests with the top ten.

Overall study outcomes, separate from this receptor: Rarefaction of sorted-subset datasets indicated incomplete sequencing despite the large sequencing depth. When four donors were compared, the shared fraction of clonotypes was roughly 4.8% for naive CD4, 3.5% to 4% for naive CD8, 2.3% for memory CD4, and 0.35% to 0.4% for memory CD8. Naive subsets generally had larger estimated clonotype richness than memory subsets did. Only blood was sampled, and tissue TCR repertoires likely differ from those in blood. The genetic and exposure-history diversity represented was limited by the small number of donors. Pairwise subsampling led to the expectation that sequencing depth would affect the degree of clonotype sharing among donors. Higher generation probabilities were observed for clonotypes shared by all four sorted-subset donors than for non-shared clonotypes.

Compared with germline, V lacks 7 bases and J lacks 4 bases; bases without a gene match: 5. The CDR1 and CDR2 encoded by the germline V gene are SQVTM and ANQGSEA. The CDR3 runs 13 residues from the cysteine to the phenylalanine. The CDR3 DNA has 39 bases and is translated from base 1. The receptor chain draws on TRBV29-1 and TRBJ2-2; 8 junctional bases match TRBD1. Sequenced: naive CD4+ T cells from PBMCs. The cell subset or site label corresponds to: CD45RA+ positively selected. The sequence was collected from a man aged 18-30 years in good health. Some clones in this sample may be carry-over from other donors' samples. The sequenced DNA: TGCAGCGCTCGGGACAGGTTCACCGGGGAGCTGTTTTTT. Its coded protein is CSARDRFTGELFF.